This T cell receptor beta chain originates from a study of CD8+ T cells in alopecia areata. TCR sequencing used cDNA made by reverse transcription of extracted RNA. Data came from immunoSEQ multiplex PCR; TCRdb stores just in-frame clones and leaves some out. The sample carries around 82,000 clones, roughly half recorded once. The sequenced sample was NKG2D-high CD8+ T cells sorted from blood. The origin of this receptor is a human donor with alopecia areata.

The CDR3 protein is CASSPPGAWDGQETQYF. The CDR3 bases are TGTGCCAGCAGTCCACCCGGGGCCTGGGACGGCCAAGAGACCCAGTACTTC. V and J are TRBV27 and TRBJ2-5; D possibly uses TRBD1 or TRBD2 (5 bases each). V shed 5 bases and J shed 1 base, with 20 bases lying between them. Germline CDR1 reads MNHEY; CDR2 reads SMNVEV (reference sequence). The CDR3 has 17 amino acids.